Here is one TCR beta chain with its context. Profiling relied on immunoSEQ multiplex PCR, and the TCRdb table lists in-frame clones only, not all of them. The sample has 500,000 to 750,000 clones, roughly 90% seen once. This CDR3 contains 16 residues. Germline values: CDR1 LNHDA, CDR2 SQIVND (reference sequence). With V trimmed by 3 bases and J by 8 bases, 10 bases remained unmatched. This entry is derived from a study of shared T cell receptors in the human thymus. These same data were also listed under a study on human thymus T cells. That paper adds: Each of the donors was a healthy Finnish infant who was undergoing open corrective cardiac surgery for congenital heart defects. Corrective heart surgery yielded resections, and these provided the thymus tissue. Thymic and blood repertoires appeared to carry a bias in their V and J gene usage.

The chain is built from TRBV19 and TRBJ1-2; 12 nucleotides agree with TRBD1. The sequenced material came from thymocytes. This TCR was recovered from a boy less than two years old with a congenital heart defect. CDR3 loop: CASSIEGTGGGGGYTF. As DNA, the CDR3 is TGTGCCAGTAGTATTGAGGGGACAGGGGGCGGCGGCGGCTACACCTTC.